This T cell receptor beta chain was identified in a study of CD8+CD57+ T cells in acquired aplastic anemia. Study in general: Sorted cells (CD4+ and CD8+) yielded DNA amounts that averaged about 3.1 ug. Study-level findings and limits: Between patients and controls, CD8+ Simpson's diversity did not vary significantly. Patients and controls shared 25 to 35 CD8+ CDR3 sequences, highly expressed in patients.

The germline gives CDR1 SQVTM, CDR2 ANQGSEA. This CDR3 spans 14 amino acids. Trimming took 1 base from V and 7 from J, leaving 14 bases between them. According to the study, genomic DNA was the template for TCR beta VDJ and CDR3 profiling. Each CDR3 protein is one row after TCRdb ran MiXCR on the reads. Among approximately 160,000 distinct CDR3 sequences, around 47% were seen once, and the ten largest hold 2.5% to 4%. This clonotype was recorded a few times. No antigen is known for it. Only patients with CD8+CD57+ cell expansion on flow cytometry were chosen for sequencing. Sequenced: sorted CD4+, CD8+, or CD8+CD57+ T cells (not recorded which) from PBMCs. The chain carries TRBV29-1 and TRBJ2-1; D not certain. The receptor comes from a human donor with aplastic anemia. In DNA form, the CDR3 reads TGCAGCGTTGAAGGAGGAAATAAAGCTAATGAGCAGTTCTTC. Its protein product is CSVEGGNKANEQFF.